Shown below are 23 T cell receptor beta chains from a single sample sequenced in a study of T cells in Graves' hyperthyroidism and ophthalmopathy. TCR beta CDR3 regions were amplified from RNA. The HTBI primer set served for first-round RT-PCR of the TCR CDR3. TCRdb processed the multiplex PCR reads anew with MiXCR; each CDR3 protein has one entry. The table has about 520,000 distinct CDR3 sequences, approximately 25% seen once; the top ten hold roughly 10%. The sample consisted of blood. All receptors derive from a woman younger than 45 with Graves' ophthalmopathy.

This clonotype came up many times. The gene calls are TRBV20-1 and TRBJ1-6; D gene unclear. V was pared by 8 bases and J by 15 bases, with 29 bases between. The CDR3 extends over 15 amino acids. CDR1 and CDR2 from the germline V gene are DFQATT and SNEGSKA (reference sequence). Here the CDR3 DNA reads TGCAGTACCAGGAACAGCGGGCAGAGGAAGTCCGACCTCCACTTT. It encodes CSTRNSGQRKSDLHF.

The chain is built from TRBV12-3 or TRBV12-4 and TRBJ2-7; 7 bases are shared with TRBD1. V was clipped by 3 bases and J by 6 bases; unmatched bases: 8. The CDR3 length is 14 residues. CDR3 sequence (DNA): TGTGCCAGCAGTTTCGGGACAGCTATTGGCGAGCAGTACTTC. It codes for CASSFGTAIGEQYF.

This clonotype showed up many times. The chain carries TRBV5-1 and TRBJ1-1; no clear D gene. V was clipped by 4 bases and J by 0 bases, with 10 bases between them. This CDR3 has 14 amino acids. Germline-derived CDR1 and CDR2 are SGHRS and YFSETQ. The DNA of the CDR3 is TGCGCCAGCAGCCCGATGATTATGAACACTGAAGCTTTCTTT. Protein sequence: CASSPMIMNTEAFF. The full variable domain, rest sourced from reference TRBV5-1 and TRBJ1-1, is KAGVTQTPRYLIKTRGQQVTLSCSPISGHRSVSWYQQTPGQGLQFLFEYFSETQRNKGNFPGRFSGRQFSNSRSEMNVSTLELGDSALYLCASSPMIMNTEAFFGQGTRLTVV.

This clonotype was found many times. J is TRBJ1-1 and V is TRBV10-3; weak D call: TRBD1 (6 bases). In germline, CDR1 is ENHRY, CDR2 SYGVKD. This CDR3 region has 13 residues. V lost 7 bases and J 2 bases, leaving 11 bases between the germline ends. The CDR3 protein is CAIKGQPNTEAFF. In nucleotides, the CDR3 is TGTGCCATCAAAGGACAGCCCAACACTGAAGCTTTCTTT.

This chain joins TRBV12-3 or TRBV12-4 and TRBJ2-7, with TRBD2 matching over 13 bases. V dropped 6 bases and J dropped 6; count of bases not matched to a gene: 5. The CDR3 consists of 14 residues. DNA for the CDR3: TGTGCCAGCAGCGGTAGACTAGCGGGGGGCGAGCAGTACTTC. Translating gives CASSGRLAGGEQYF.

This chain joins TRBV12-3 or TRBV12-4 and TRBJ1-1; no firm D call. Trimming shortened V by 2 bases and J by 1 base, and 14 bases separated the two germline ends. The CDR3 spans 16 residues. CDR3 sequence reads: CASSLLGIGGNTEAFF. In nucleotides, the CDR3 is TGTGCCAGCAGTTTATTAGGGATTGGAGGGAACACTGAAGCTTTCTTT.

This clonotype was counted many times. The V and J genes are TRBV12-3 or TRBV12-4 and TRBJ2-7; the D is unclear. V was cut by 3 bases and J by 3 bases, with 9 bases left in between. The CDR3 extends over 13 amino acids. CDR3 DNA: TGTGCCAGCAGTTTTGCCGGTCACTACGAGCAGTACTTC. Translated, it gives CASSFAGHYEQYF.

This rearrangement joins TRBV2 to TRBJ2-5; 11 bases line up with TRBD2. The V gene end was trimmed by 7 bases and the J gene end by 3 bases; junction bases not matched to a gene: 4. This CDR3 contains 14 residues. In germline, CDR1 is SNHLY, CDR2 FYNNEI. CDR3 amino acids: CASKETSGEETQYF. The CDR3 DNA reads as TGTGCCAGCAAAGAGACTAGCGGGGAAGAGACCCAGTACTTC.

This clonotype was observed many times. The CDR3 region has the DNA TGTGCCAGCAGGAAGGCAGGGGCCACTGAAGCTTTCTTT. Protein product: CASRKAGATEAFF. J is TRBJ1-1 and V is TRBV27; tentatively, D is TRBD1 (6 bases). Trimming stripped 6 bases from V and 4 bases from J, with 12 bases between. Germline loops: CDR1 MNHEY, CDR2 SMNVEV (reference sequence). The CDR3 runs to 13 residues.

This clonotype occurred many times. The rearrangement links TRBV20-1 to TRBJ1-1, with D possibly matching TRBD1 (6 bases). Germline values: CDR1 DFQATT, CDR2 SNEGSKA (reference sequence). The ends were cut back, 5 bases at V and 7 bases at J, with 14 bases in the middle. The CDR3 totals 12 residues. The CDR3 DNA reads TGCAGTGCTGATCGGACAGAGCTTGAAGCTTTCTTT. Amino acids: CSADRTELEAFF.

This clonotype was found many times. The rearrangement joins TRBV7-2 to TRBJ1-5; D gene uncertain. Trimming shortened V by 4 bases and J by 7 bases, and 14 bases separated the two germline ends. Germline V gene sequence: CDR1 SGHTA, CDR2 FQGNSA. The CDR3 has 14 amino acids. The CDR3: CASSSDIGDQPQHF. In DNA, the CDR3 is TGTGCCAGCAGCTCTGATATTGGAGACCAGCCCCAGCATTTT.

The V gene is TRBV5-1, the J gene TRBJ1-1; 7 positions agree with TRBD1. The V and J ends lost 1 base and 3 bases, in that order; junction bases with no gene match: 9. CDR1 SGHRS and CDR2 YFSETQ come from the germline V gene. The CDR3 runs 16 residues. Here the CDR3 DNA reads TGCGCCAGCAGCTTGTCACCAGGGGGTCTTGACACTGAAGCTTTCTTT. This gives the protein CASSLSPGGLDTEAFF.

This clonotype occurred many times. The CDR3 region is CASSSTGRGNTEAFF. CDR3 DNA sequence: TGTGCCAGCAGTTCTACAGGGAGGGGGAACACTGAAGCTTTCTTT. The V call is TRBV12-3 or TRBV12-4, the J call TRBJ1-1; D possibly corresponds to TRBD1 (6 bases). Trimming stripped 4 bases from V and 1 base from J, with 13 bases between. The CDR3 runs to 15 residues.

For this clonotype: A much larger clone lies a single base off, so this may be a read error. The rearrangement uses TRBV6-1 and TRBJ2-6, with D unresolved. This CDR3 has 15 amino acids. CDR1 is MNHNS and CDR2 is SASEGT in the germline V gene. In DNA form, the CDR3 reads TGTGCCAGCACCCCCAAGGTCTCTGGGGTCAACGTCCTGACTTTC. Its translation: CASTPKVSGVNVLTF.

The V call is TRBV12-3 or TRBV12-4, the J call TRBJ2-7, with a possible D match to TRBD1 (5 bases). Deletions cut 2 bases from V and 3 bases from J, with 14 bases between. This CDR3 has 15 residues. CDR3 in amino acids: CASSLTGLGRYEQYF. In DNA, the CDR3 is TGTGCCAGCAGTTTAACAGGTCTCGGGCGCTACGAGCAGTACTTC.

This clonotype showed up many times. The rearrangement uses TRBV12-3 or TRBV12-4 and TRBJ2-7, with unresolved D. This CDR3 region has 15 residues. Trimming left V 0 bases short and J 0 bases short, with 9 bases between. CDR3 residues: CASSLAGQSSYEQYF. For the CDR3, the DNA is TGTGCCAGCAGTTTAGCCGGGCAGAGCTCCTACGAGCAGTACTTC.

This clonotype was observed many times. CDR3 DNA: TGTGCCAGTAGTATAGGGACGTTCAACACTGAAGCTTTCTTT. This translates into CASSIGTFNTEAFF. The rearrangement links TRBV19 to TRBJ1-1; D is unresolved. In germline, CDR1 is LNHDA, CDR2 SQIVND (reference sequence). The CDR3 loop spans 14 amino acids. V was clipped by 1 base and J by 2 bases, with 8 bases between them.

This clonotype came up once. This chain uses TRBV20-1 with TRBJ2-5; D is unclear. V lost 3 bases, J lost 3 bases, and 5 bases lay in between. CDR1 is DFQATT and CDR2 is SNEGSKA in the germline V gene (reference sequence). The CDR3 contains 11 residues. The CDR3 DNA follows: TGCAGTGCTAGCCCTGAAGAGACCCAGTACTTC. Residues: CSASPEETQYF.

The table lists this clonotype with many counts. The rearrangement uses TRBV10-3 and TRBJ1-2, with a tentative D call TRBD1 (6 bases). V gave up 3 bases and J gave up 2 bases, with 10 bases separating them. CDR1 is ENHRY and CDR2 is SYGVKD in the germline V gene. This CDR3 contains 14 residues. The CDR3 DNA reads as TGTGCCATCAGTGACAACAGGGTGAACTATGGCTACACCTTC. Encoded protein: CAISDNRVNYGYTF.

V and J are TRBV12-3 or TRBV12-4 and TRBJ2-5, with 8 bases fitting TRBD2. CDR3 length: 15 residues. Losses at the gene ends were 3 bases for V and 6 bases for J; bases not matched to a gene: 9. CDR3: CASSLDTGGLKTQYF. CDR3 nucleotide sequence: TGTGCCAGCAGTTTGGATACGGGGGGGCTGAAGACCCAGTACTTC.

This clonotype was seen just once. V and J are TRBV7-2 and TRBJ2-7; TRBD1 aligns across 9 bases. Germline V gene lookup returns CDR1 SGHTA and CDR2 FQGNSA. The CDR3 consists of 14 residues. Trimming took 5 bases from V and 2 from J; bases not matched to a gene: 4. CDR3 sequence (DNA): TGTGCCAGCAGCATGCGGACAGGGGCCTACGAGCAGTACTTC. Translation gives CASSMRTGAYEQYF.

There are a few counts of this clonotype. The chain is built from TRBV6-1 and TRBJ1-5; perhaps TRBD1 as D (6 bases). Trimming removed 0 bases at V and 2 bases at J, with 11 bases between. Germline V gene lookup returns CDR1 MNHNS and CDR2 SASEGT. The CDR3 sequence is 16 residues long. CDR3 amino acids: CASSEAGTIGNQPQHF. In nucleotides, the CDR3 is TGTGCCAGCAGTGAAGCCGGGACAATAGGCAATCAGCCCCAGCATTTT.

The rearrangement uses TRBV11-2 and TRBJ2-5, with D maybe TRBD2 (5 bases). Per germline, CDR1 SGHAT and CDR2 FQNNGV. The CDR3 totals 15 residues. Trimming left V 5 bases short and J 0 bases short, with 13 bases between. For the CDR3, the DNA is TGTGCCAGCAGCCACGGACTCTCCTACCAAGAGACCCAGTACTTC. This gives the protein CASSHGLSYQETQYF.